The 14 T cell receptor beta chains below all came from one sample that was sequenced in a study of T cell repertoires in cytomegalovirus infection. MiXCR was run by TCRdb on the reads, yielding one entry per CDR3 protein. The sample lists 400,000 or so distinct CDR3 sequences, roughly 30% occurring once. The sequencing input was PBMCs. The receptors shown here come from a human donor in good health (CMV status not recorded). Some clones in this sample may be carry-over from other donors' samples.

This clonotype was seen only a few times. This chain joins TRBV5-4 and TRBJ1-2, with D unresolved. Germline V gives CDR1 SGHNT, CDR2 YYREEE (reference sequence). V was pared by 4 bases and J by 4 bases, with 23 bases between. The CDR3 loop spans 17 amino acids. CDR3 DNA sequence: TGTGCCAGCAGCGGCTCGGGAATCGTCCGGGATAGCTATGGCTACACCTTC. This gives the protein CASSGSGIVRDSYGYTF. Using reference TRBV5-4 and TRBJ1-2 for the parts outside the CDR3, the full variable domain is ETGVTQSPTHLIKTRGQQVTLRCSSQSGHNTVSWYQQALGQGPQFIFQYYREEENGRGNFPPRFSGLQFPNYSSELNVNALELDDSALYLCASSGSGIVRDSYGYTFGSGTRLTVV.

V is TRBV5-1 and J is TRBJ2-7; D is possibly TRBD1 (5 bases). CDR3 length: 14 residues. V lost 4 bases and J lost 2, with 13 bases in between. CDR1 SGHRS and CDR2 YFSETQ come from the germline V gene. DNA of the CDR3: TGCGCCAGCAGCCCTCGTGAAGGGGCCTACGAGCAGTACTTC. Translating it yields CASSPREGAYEQYF.

This clonotype was picked up one time. It may be a read error: a sequence one base away is much more abundant. The gene calls are TRBV7-2 and TRBJ2-1; D not certain. Germline CDR1 reads SGHTA; CDR2 reads FQGNSA. The CDR3 is 13 amino acids. In DNA, the CDR3 is TGTGCCAGCAGCCTTCGCTCCTACAATGATCAGTTCTTC. It specifies CASSLRSYNDQFF.

This clonotype was observed a single time. The chain uses TRBV28 and TRBJ2-3; TRBD2 agrees at 9 bases. This CDR3 is 17 amino acids long. V was pared by 6 bases and J by 1 base, with 11 bases of the junction left unmatched. CDR1 and CDR2 from the germline V gene are MDHEN and SYDVKM. CDR3 DNA sequence: TGTGCCAGCAGATCAATCCCCCTAGCGGGGCGCACAGATACGCAGTATTTT. It translates to CASRSIPLAGRTDTQYF.

The rearrangement joins TRBV4-2 to TRBJ2-3, with unresolved D. The CDR3 consists of 15 residues. Trimming removed 0 bases from V and 3 bases from J, with 10 bases in between. Germline V gene lookup returns CDR1 LGHNA and CDR2 YNFKEQ. This chain's CDR3 is CASSQEATLTDTQYF. CDR3 sequence (DNA): TGTGCCAGCAGCCAAGAGGCTACCCTGACAGATACGCAGTATTTT.

This clonotype has only a few counts. V is TRBV6-1 and J is TRBJ1-1, with 7 bases that match TRBD1. The CDR3 is 14 amino acids. Germline lookup yields CDR1 MNHNS and CDR2 SASEGT. J lost 1 base, V lost 2 bases, and 1 base had no gene match. CDR3 coding DNA: TGTGCCAGCAGTGAAAGGACAGGGAACACTGAAGCTTTCTTT. Protein sequence: CASSERTGNTEAFF.

This sequence joins TRBV12-3 or TRBV12-4 and TRBJ1-1; the match to TRBD1 covers 7 bases. The V segment lost 2 bases and the J segment 11 bases; nucleotides outside the gene matches: 2. The CDR3 totals 11 residues. CDR3 bases: TGTGCCAGCAGTTTAAGGGGGCCGGCTTTCTTT. Its protein product is CASSLRGPAFF.

Remarks on this clonotype: Given a much more abundant clone one base away, this may be a read error. The chain links TRBV7-2 to TRBJ2-7; D unclear. Germline values: CDR1 SGHTA, CDR2 FQGNSA. There are 12 residues in the CDR3. The CDR3 loop is CAGSQSSYEQYF. The CDR3 nucleotides read TGTGCCGGCAGCCAGAGCTCCTACGAGCAGTACTTC.

In its sample, this clonotype was seen a few times. V and J are TRBV6-5 and TRBJ1-4; 9 bases align to TRBD1. The CDR3 consists of 13 residues. The V gene's germline CDR1 is MNHEY and CDR2 SVGAGI. The V gene end was trimmed by 6 bases and the J gene end by 10 bases; junction bases not matched to a gene: 6. CDR3 DNA: TGTGCCAGCAGACCACAGGGGGCAAGAAAACTGTTTTTT. Translated: CASRPQGARKLFF.

This clonotype has just a few counts. The CDR3 loop is CASSRMGGQDRGGFNEQFF. For the CDR3, the DNA is TGTGCCAGCAGCCGTATGGGGGGCCAGGACCGTGGGGGCTTCAATGAGCAGTTCTTC. The rearrangement joins TRBV28 to TRBJ2-1; the D call may be TRBD1 or TRBD2 (6 bases each). Germline V lookup: CDR1 MDHEN, CDR2 SYDVKM. Trimming left V 6 bases short and J 6 bases short, with 30 bases between. The CDR3 has 19 residues.

As for this clonotype: This could be a read error, since a much larger clone is one nucleotide away. The chain is built from TRBV7-2 and TRBJ2-1; tentatively, D is TRBD1 (5 bases). The CDR3 covers 15 residues. Germline assignment: CDR1 SGHTA and CDR2 FQGNSA. Here the CDR3 DNA reads TGTGCCAGCAGCTCCCGCCAGGGTATTTGGAATGAGAAGTTCTTC. Its translation is CASSSRQGIWNEKFF.

Concerning this clonotype itself: One end of the junction fails to match germline, which may point to a read error. The V call is TRBV7-9, the J call TRBJ1-2, with 8 bases identical to TRBD1. This CDR3 is built from 14 residues. CDR1 and CDR2 from the germline V gene are SEHNR and FQNEAQ (reference sequence). The CDR3 here is CSSSFPDRVIGYPF. The CDR3 DNA reads TGTTCCAGCAGCTTCCCGGACAGGGTGATCGGCTACCCCTTC. The whole variable domain, remainder taken from reference TRBV7-9 and TRBJ1-2, is DTGVSQNPRHKITKRGQNVTFRCDPISEHNRLYWYRQTLGQGPEFLTYFQNEAQLEKSRLLSDRFSAERPKGSFSTLEIQRTEQGDSAMYLCSSSFPDRVIGYPFGSGTRLTVV.

This clonotype was counted at least ten times. The V gene is TRBV7-6, the J gene TRBJ2-3, with D unclear. Trimming shortened V by 3 bases and J by 6 bases, and 13 bases separated the two germline ends. Germline-derived CDR1 and CDR2 are SGHVS and FNYEAQ. The CDR3 loop spans 14 amino acids. The DNA of the CDR3 is TGTGCCAGCAGCTTCGGCAGTGAGTGGGATACGCAGTATTTT. Its translation: CASSFGSEWDTQYF.

On this clonotype: A much larger clone lies a single base off, so this may be a read error. The V and J genes are TRBV6-6 and TRBJ1-5; D ambiguous. The V end was cut by 5 bases, the J end by 0 bases, with 5 bases between. This CDR3 is 13 amino acids long. Germline V gives CDR1 MNHNY, CDR2 SVGAGI (reference sequence). This CDR3 is CASSQHSNQPQHF. In nucleotides, the CDR3 is TGTGCCAGCAGTCAACATAGCAATCAGCCCCAGCATTTT.